This TCR beta chain comes out of a study of blood T cell repertoires in COVID-19. CDR1 is SGHRS and CDR2 is YFSETQ in the germline V gene. The CDR3 spans 15 residues. V lost 9 bases to trimming and J lost 0 bases; unmatched junction nucleotides: 10. Sequencing was performed with immunoSEQ multiplex PCR; in TCRdb, only in-frame clones are kept and a portion is missing. The sample consists of around 130,000 clones, about 83% of them appearing once. The receptor was derived from a man aged 60-69 years with acute or convalescent COVID-19. The sample comprised peripheral blood. The chain employs TRBV5-1 and TRBJ2-3, with 7 bases that match TRBD1. The CDR3 nucleotides read TGCGCCACGTCAGGGCAGGGGGATAGCACAGATACGCAGTATTTT. Its protein product is CATSGQGDSTDTQYF.